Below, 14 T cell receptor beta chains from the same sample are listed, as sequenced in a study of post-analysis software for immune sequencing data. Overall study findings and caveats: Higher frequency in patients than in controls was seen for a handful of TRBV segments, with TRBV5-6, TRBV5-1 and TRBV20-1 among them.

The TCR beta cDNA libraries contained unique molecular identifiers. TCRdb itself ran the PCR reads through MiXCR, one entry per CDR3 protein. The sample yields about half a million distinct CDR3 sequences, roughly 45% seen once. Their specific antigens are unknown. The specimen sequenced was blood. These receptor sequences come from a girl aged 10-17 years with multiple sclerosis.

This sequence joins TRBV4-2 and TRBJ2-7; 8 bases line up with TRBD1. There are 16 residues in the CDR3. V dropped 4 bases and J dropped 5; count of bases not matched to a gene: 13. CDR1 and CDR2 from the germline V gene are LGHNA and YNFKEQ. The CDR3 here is CASSLFFDRQGHEQYF. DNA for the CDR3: TGTGCCAGCAGCCTCTTCTTCGACAGACAGGGGCACGAGCAGTACTTC.

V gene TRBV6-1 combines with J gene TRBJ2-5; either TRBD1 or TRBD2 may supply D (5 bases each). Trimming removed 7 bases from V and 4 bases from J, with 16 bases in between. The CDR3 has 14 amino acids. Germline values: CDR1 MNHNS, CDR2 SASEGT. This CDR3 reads CASTLTPRGETQYF. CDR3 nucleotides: TGTGCCAGCACCCTGACCCCGAGGGGAGAGACCCAGTACTTC.

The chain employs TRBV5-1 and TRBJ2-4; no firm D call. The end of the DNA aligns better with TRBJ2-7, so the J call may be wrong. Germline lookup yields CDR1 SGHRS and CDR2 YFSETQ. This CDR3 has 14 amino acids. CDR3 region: CASSRLAINNEQYF. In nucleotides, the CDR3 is TGCGCCAGCAGCAGACTGGCGATAAATAACGAGCAGTACTTC.

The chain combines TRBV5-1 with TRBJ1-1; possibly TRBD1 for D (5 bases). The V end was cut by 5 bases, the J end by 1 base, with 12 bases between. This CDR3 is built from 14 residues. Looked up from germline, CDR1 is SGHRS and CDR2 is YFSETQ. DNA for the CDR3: TGCGCCAGCAGTGCAACCCAGGGGAACACTGAAGCTTTCTTT. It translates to CASSATQGNTEAFF.

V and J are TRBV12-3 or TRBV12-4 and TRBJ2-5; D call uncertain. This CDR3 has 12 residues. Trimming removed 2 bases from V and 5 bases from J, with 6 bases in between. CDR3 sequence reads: CASSLRVETQYF. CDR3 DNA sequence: TGTGCCAGCAGTTTAAGGGTCGAGACCCAGTACTTC.

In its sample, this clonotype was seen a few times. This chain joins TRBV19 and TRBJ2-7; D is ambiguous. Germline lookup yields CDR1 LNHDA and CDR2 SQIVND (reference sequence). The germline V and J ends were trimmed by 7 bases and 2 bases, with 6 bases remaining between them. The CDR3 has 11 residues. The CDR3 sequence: CASTRPYEQYF. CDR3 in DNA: TGTGCCAGTACCAGACCCTACGAGCAGTACTTC.

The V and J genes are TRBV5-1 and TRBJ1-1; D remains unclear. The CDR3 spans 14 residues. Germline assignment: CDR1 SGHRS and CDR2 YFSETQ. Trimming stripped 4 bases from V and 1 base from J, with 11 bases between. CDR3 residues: CASSNDIQNTEAFF. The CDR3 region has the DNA TGCGCCAGCAGCAACGACATACAGAACACTGAAGCTTTCTTT.

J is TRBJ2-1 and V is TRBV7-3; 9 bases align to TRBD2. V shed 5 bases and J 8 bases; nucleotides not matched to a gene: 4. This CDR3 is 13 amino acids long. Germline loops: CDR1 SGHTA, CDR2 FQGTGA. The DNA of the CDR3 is TGTGCCAGCAGCCCTAGCGGGACCGATGAGCAGTTCTTC. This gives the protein CASSPSGTDEQFF.

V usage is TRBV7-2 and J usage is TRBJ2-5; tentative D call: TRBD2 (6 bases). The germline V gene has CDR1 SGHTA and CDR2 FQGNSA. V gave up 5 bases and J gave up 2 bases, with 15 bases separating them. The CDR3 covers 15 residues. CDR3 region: CASSRAGSGQETQYF. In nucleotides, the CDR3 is TGTGCCAGCAGCCGCGCTGGTAGCGGACAAGAGACCCAGTACTTC.

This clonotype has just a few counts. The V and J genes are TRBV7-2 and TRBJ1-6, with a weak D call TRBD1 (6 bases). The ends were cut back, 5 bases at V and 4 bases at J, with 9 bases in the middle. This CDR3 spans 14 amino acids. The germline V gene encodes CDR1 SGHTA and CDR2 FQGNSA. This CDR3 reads CASSPQGYNSPLHF. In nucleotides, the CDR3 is TGTGCCAGCAGCCCACAGGGATATAATTCACCCCTCCACTTT.

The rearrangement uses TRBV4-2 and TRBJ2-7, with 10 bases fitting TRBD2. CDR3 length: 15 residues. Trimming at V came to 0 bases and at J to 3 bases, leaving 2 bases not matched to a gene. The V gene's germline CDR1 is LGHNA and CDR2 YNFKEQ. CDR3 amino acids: CASSQEAGGVYEQYF. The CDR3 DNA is TGTGCCAGCAGCCAAGAAGCGGGAGGGGTCTACGAGCAGTACTTC.

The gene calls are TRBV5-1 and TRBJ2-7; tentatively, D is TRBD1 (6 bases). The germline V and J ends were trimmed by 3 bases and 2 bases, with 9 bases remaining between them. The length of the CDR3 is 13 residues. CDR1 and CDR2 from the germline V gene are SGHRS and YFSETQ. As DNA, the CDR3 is TGCGCCAGCAGCTGGACAGCAGCCTACGAGCAGTACTTC. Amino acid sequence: CASSWTAAYEQYF.

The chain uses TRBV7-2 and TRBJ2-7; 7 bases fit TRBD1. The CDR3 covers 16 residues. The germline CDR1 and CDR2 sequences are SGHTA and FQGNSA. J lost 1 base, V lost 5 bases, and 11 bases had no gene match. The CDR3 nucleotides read TGTGCCAGCAGCGCCAGCAACCGGGACAGATCCTACGAGCAGTACTTC. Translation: CASSASNRDRSYEQYF.

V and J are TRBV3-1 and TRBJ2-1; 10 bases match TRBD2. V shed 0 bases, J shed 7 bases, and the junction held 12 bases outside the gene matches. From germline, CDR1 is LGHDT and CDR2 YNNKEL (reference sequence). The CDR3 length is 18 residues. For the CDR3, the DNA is TGTGCCAGCAGCCAAGAAAGGGGCGAGCGGGAGGGCGAGAATGAGCAGTTCTTC. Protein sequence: CASSQERGEREGENEQFF.